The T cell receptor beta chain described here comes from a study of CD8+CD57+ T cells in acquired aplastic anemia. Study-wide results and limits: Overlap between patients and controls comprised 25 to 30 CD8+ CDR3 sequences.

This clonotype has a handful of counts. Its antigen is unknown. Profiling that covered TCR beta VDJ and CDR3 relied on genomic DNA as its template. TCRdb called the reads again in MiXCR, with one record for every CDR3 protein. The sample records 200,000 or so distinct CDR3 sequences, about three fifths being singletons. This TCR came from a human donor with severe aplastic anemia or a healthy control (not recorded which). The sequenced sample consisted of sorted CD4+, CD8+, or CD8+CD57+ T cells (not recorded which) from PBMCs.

The CDR3 loop reads CASKVSALWSYEQYF. The CDR3 DNA reads as TGTGCCAGTAAGGTATCCGCTCTCTGGTCCTACGAGCAGTACTTC. The chain combines TRBV19 with TRBJ2-7; D uncertain. The V gene's germline CDR1 is LNHDA and CDR2 SQIVND (reference sequence). The CDR3 is made up of 15 amino acids. V was shortened by 7 bases and J by 1 base, with 17 bases between the two germline ends. Looking up the rest from reference TRBV19 and TRBJ2-7 gives the full variable domain: DGGITQSPKYLFRKEGQNVTLSCEQNLNHDAMYWYRQDPGQGLRLIYYSQIVNDFQKGDIAEGYSVSREKKESFPLTVTSAQKNPTAFYLCASKVSALWSYEQYFGPGTRLTVT.